This TCR beta chain came from a study of T cell changes during pregnancy in multiple sclerosis. Only in-frame clones appear in the TCRdb table, and some are missing; sequencing was by immunoSEQ multiplex PCR. The sample has some 80,000 clones, approximately 91% seen once. There are 13 residues in the CDR3. Per the germline V gene, CDR1 is SQVTM and CDR2 is ANQGSEA. V shed 4 bases and J shed 8 bases, with 14 bases lying between them. This specimen was peripheral blood, taken in the first trimester of pregnancy. The sequence was obtained from a female donor with multiple sclerosis, enrolled in a pregnancy study. The V call is TRBV29-1, the J call TRBJ1-4; possible D gene TRBD1, 5 bases. This CDR3 reads CSVALDMGEKLFF. The CDR3 region has the DNA TGCAGCGTTGCTCTGGACATGGGAGAAAAACTGTTTTTT.